Described below is a single T cell receptor beta chain sequence and its context. Antigen: not known. This specimen comes from a study of T-cell reconstitution after alpha-beta-depleted transplantation in children. General study findings and limits: There were some patients whose high TCRbeta diversity at day 60 came from surviving recipient T cells and thymic progenitors. Several hundred graft clones that had expanded were reportedly the source of alpha-beta T cells about two months after transplant. The main origin of T-cell counts and diversity one year after transplant was newly produced T cells.

Molecular barcoding with unique molecular identifiers was used for the TCRbeta library. MiXCR was run by TCRdb on the PCR reads, yielding one entry per CDR3 protein. This table holds around 200,000 distinct CDR3 sequences, roughly 18% found once. Germline CDR1 reads SGHDN; CDR2 reads FVKESK. The V end was cut by 3 bases, the J end by 1 base, with 14 bases between. The CDR3 consists of 16 residues. This rearrangement joins TRBV14 to TRBJ2-3; tentatively, D is TRBD1 or TRBD2 (6 bases each). This clonotype was obtained from a male patient between 2 and 10 years old who had a stem cell transplant for acute lymphoblastic leukemia, so the T cells may come from the graft donor. The input for sequencing was PBMCs, mostly from graft donor cells, taken 360 days after TCRalphabeta/CD19-depleted stem cell transplant. For the CDR3, the DNA is TGTGCCAGCAGCCATGGGGGGCTGAGAGGCACAGATACGCAGTATTTT. Translating it yields CASSHGGLRGTDTQYF.